A single sample gave rise to the 13 T cell receptor beta chains below, sequenced in a study of T cells in localized non-small cell lung cancer. Sequenced by immunoSEQ multiplex PCR; TCRdb stores in-frame clones only, minus some. The table lists 20,000 to 25,000 clones, less than 85% of them singletons. The sample in question was peripheral blood, obtained before any cancer treatment. The receptors were gathered from a man aged 40 to 70 with stage I lung adenocarcinoma.

The chain is built from TRBV28 and TRBJ2-2; possible D gene TRBD2, 5 bases. There are 14 residues in the CDR3. Germline values: CDR1 MDHEN, CDR2 SYDVKM. V shed 4 bases and J shed 0 bases, with 6 bases lying between them. CDR3 coding DNA: TGTGCCAGCAGTTCGGGGACGAACACCGGGGAGCTGTTTTTT. Translated: CASSSGTNTGELFF.

V and J are TRBV7-2 and TRBJ2-7; D not certain. The ends were cut back, 2 bases at V and 6 bases at J, with 8 bases in the middle. CDR3 length: 12 amino acids. In germline, CDR1 is SGHTA, CDR2 FQGNSA. Written as DNA, the CDR3 is TGTGCCAGCAGCTTAAAGTGGGGCGAGCAGTACTTC. It codes for CASSLKWGEQYF.

The chain uses TRBV19 and TRBJ2-2, with unresolved D. The CDR3 covers 14 residues. In germline, CDR1 is LNHDA, CDR2 SQIVND (reference sequence). V was cut by 5 bases and J by 5 bases, with 12 bases left in between. The CDR3 here is CASSALAGTGELFF. As DNA, the CDR3 is TGTGCCAGTAGTGCCCTCGCCGGGACCGGGGAGCTGTTTTTT.

This chain links TRBV5-1 with TRBJ2-3, with 12 bases lining up with TRBD2. The trim removed 2 bases at V and 1 base at J, leaving 11 bases unmatched. The CDR3 totals 19 residues. The germline V gene has CDR1 SGHRS and CDR2 YFSETQ. This chain's CDR3 is CASSFNPRLAGAGTDTQYF. In DNA, the CDR3 is TGCGCCAGCAGCTTTAACCCACGACTAGCGGGAGCTGGCACAGATACGCAGTATTTT.

The chain is built from TRBV11-2 and TRBJ1-6, with a weak D call TRBD1 (6 bases). V was pared by 5 bases and J by 3 bases, with 11 bases between. The CDR3 contains 15 residues. The germline V gene has CDR1 SGHAT and CDR2 FQNNGV. CDR3 in amino acids: CASSALGHYNSPLHF. The CDR3 DNA reads TGTGCCAGCAGCGCTTTGGGACACTATAATTCACCCCTCCACTTT.

The gene calls are TRBV19 and TRBJ2-1; no clear D gene. CDR3 length equals 13 residues. Per the germline V gene, CDR1 is LNHDA and CDR2 is SQIVND (reference sequence). V was trimmed by 5 bases and J by 5 bases, leaving 10 bases between them. The DNA of the CDR3 is TGTGCCAGTAGTCGAACTACGAACAATGAGCAGTTCTTC. The encoded protein is CASSRTTNNEQFF.

This chain connects TRBV19 to TRBJ2-1, with D uncertain. V was cut by 3 bases and J by 3 bases, with 3 bases left in between. The CDR3 contains 12 residues. Germline CDR1 LNHDA, CDR2 SQIVND (reference sequence). The DNA of the CDR3 is TGTGCCAGTAGTATGCGCTACAATGAGCAGTTCTTC. It encodes CASSMRYNEQFF. Looking up the rest from reference TRBV19 and TRBJ2-1 gives the full variable domain: DGGITQSPKYLFRKEGQNVTLSCEQNLNHDAMYWYRQDPGQGLRLIYYSQIVNDFQKGDIAEGYSVSREKKESFPLTVTSAQKNPTAFYLCASSMRYNEQFFGPGTRLTVL.

CDR3 in amino acids: CASSITGVGYSGANVLTF. The CDR3 region has the DNA TGTGCCAGTAGTATTACGGGGGTAGGTTACTCTGGGGCCAACGTCCTGACTTTC. V usage is TRBV19 and J usage is TRBJ2-6, with D tentatively TRBD2 (6 bases). In germline, CDR1 is LNHDA, CDR2 SQIVND (reference sequence). The CDR3 spans 18 residues. V gave up 3 bases and J gave up 0 bases, with 15 bases separating them.

The chain links TRBV7-9 to TRBJ1-4; tentative D call: TRBD1 (5 bases). V lost 0 bases, J lost 10 bases, and 15 bases lay in between. There are 15 residues in the CDR3. From germline, CDR1 is SEHNR and CDR2 FQNEAQ (reference sequence). CDR3 DNA sequence: TGTGCCAGCAGCTTAGCAGGGGATCCGTTCTCAAAACTGTTTTTT. Residues: CASSLAGDPFSKLFF.

This chain uses TRBV7-2 with TRBJ1-1; D is unclear. The V gene lost 4 bases and the J gene lost 4 bases, with 10 bases spanning the gap. The CDR3 is made up of 13 amino acids. CDR1 is SGHTA, CDR2 FQGNSA, per germline. The CDR3 sequence is CASSSLGFTEAFF. In nucleotides, the CDR3 is TGTGCCAGCAGCTCCCTTGGGTTCACTGAAGCTTTCTTT.

The genes are TRBV9 and TRBJ2-5; no firm D call. V was pared by 0 bases and J by 4 bases, with 10 bases between. CDR3 size: 14 residues. Germline CDR1 is SGDLS and CDR2 is YYNGEE. CDR3 DNA sequence: TGTGCCAGCAGCGTAGACCCCTCGCGAGAGACCCAGTACTTC. Residues: CASSVDPSRETQYF.

This clone was recorded once. The chain uses TRBV7-9 and TRBJ1-2; tentatively, D is TRBD1 (6 bases). Looked up from germline, CDR1 is SEHNR and CDR2 is FQNEAQ (reference sequence). The CDR3 consists of 12 residues. Trimming shortened V by 5 bases and J by 5 bases, and 9 bases separated the two germline ends. The CDR3 DNA is TGTGCCAGCAGCCCCGGACAGTATGGCTACACCTTC. Translating gives CASSPGQYGYTF.

The genes are TRBV11-2 and TRBJ2-1; TRBD2 matches at 12 bases. Germline values: CDR1 SGHAT, CDR2 FQNNGV. CDR3 length: 17 residues. Trimming at V came to 6 bases and at J to 0 bases, leaving 6 bases not matched to a gene. CDR3 sequence reads: CASSSGTSGYSYNEQFF. DNA of the CDR3: TGTGCCAGCAGTTCCGGGACTAGCGGGTACTCCTACAATGAGCAGTTCTTC.